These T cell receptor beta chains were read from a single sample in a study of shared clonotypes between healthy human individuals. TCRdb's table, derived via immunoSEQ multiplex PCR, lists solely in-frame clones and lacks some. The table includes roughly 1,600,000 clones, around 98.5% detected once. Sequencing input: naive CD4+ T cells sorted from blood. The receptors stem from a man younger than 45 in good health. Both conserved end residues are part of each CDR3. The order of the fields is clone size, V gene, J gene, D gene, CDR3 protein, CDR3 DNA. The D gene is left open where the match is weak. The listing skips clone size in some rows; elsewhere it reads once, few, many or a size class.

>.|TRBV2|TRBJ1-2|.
CASSESEGSYGYTF
TGTGCCAGCAGTGAGTCGGAGGGCTCCTATGGCTACACCTTC
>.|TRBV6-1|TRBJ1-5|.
CASSDQPWESNQPQHF
TGTGCCAGCAGTGATCAACCGTGGGAGAGCAATCAGCCCCAGCATTTT
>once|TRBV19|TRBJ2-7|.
CASSTVVDSYEQYF
TGTGCCAGTTCAACAGTCGTGGATTCCTACGAGCAGTACTTC
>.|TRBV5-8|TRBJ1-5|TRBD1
CASRKTGWFDQPQHF
TGTGCCAGCAGGAAGACAGGGTGGTTCGATCAGCCCCAGCATTTT
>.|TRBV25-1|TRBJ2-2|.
CASRAMTDTGELFF
TGTGCCAGCAGAGCTATGACGGACACCGGGGAGCTGTTTTTT
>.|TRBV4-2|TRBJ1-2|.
CASSQTGRGVDYGYTF
TGTGCCAGCAGCCAGACCGGACGGGGGGTGGACTATGGCTACACCTTC
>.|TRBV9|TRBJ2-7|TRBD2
CASSPGASGIDEQYF
TGTGCCAGCAGCCCCGGGGCTAGCGGGATCGACGAGCAGTACTTC
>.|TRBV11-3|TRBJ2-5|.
CASSSRVQETQYF
TGTGCCAGCAGCTCCAGGGTGCAAGAGACCCAGTACTTC
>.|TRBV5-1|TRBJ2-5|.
CASSLVQTQYF
TGCGCCAGCAGCTTGGTACAGACCCAGTACTTC
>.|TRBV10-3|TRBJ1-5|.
CAISEGAGRGNQPQHF
TGTGCCATCAGCGAGGGAGCAGGAAGGGGCAATCAGCCCCAGCATTTT
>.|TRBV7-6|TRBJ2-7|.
CASSLQGGEQYF
TGTGCCAGCAGCTTACAGGGCGGCGAGCAGTACTTC
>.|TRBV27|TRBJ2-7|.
CASSPTNSYEQYF
TGTGCCAGCAGTCCTACTAACTCCTACGAGCAGTACTTC
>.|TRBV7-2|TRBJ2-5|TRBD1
CASSQTQGAREETQYF
TGTGCCAGCAGTCAGACTCAGGGGGCGCGGGAAGAGACCCAGTACTTC
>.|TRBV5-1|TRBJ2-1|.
CASSLRPQVNEQFF
TGCGCCAGCAGCTTACGGCCGCAAGTCAATGAGCAGTTCTTC
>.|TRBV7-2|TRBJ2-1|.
CASTLTGTSGNEQFF
TGTGCCAGCACCCTTACCGGGACTTCTGGAAATGAGCAGTTCTTC
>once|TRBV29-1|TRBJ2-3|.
CSVEGTKKIDTQYF
TGCAGCGTTGAAGGGACAAAGAAAATCGATACGCAGTATTTT
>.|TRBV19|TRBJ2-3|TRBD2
CASSSLRTPGTSGRTTDTQYF
TGTGCCAGTAGCTCTTTAAGGACACCCGGGACTAGCGGGAGGACCACAGATACGCAGTATTTT
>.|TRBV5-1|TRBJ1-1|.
CASSPAGHKNTEAFF
TGCGCCAGCAGCCCGGCGGGACACAAGAACACTGAAGCTTTCTTT
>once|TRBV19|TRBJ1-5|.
CASSIRGLGQPQHF
TGTGCCAGTAGTATCCGGGGGTTGGGCCAGCCCCAGCATTTT
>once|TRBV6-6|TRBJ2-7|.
CASRLTQGAVHEQYF
TGTGCCAGCAGGTTGACACAGGGTGCTGTCCACGAGCAGTACTTC
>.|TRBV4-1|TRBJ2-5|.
CASSQGPVETQYF
TGCGCCAGCAGCCAAGGCCCCGTAGAGACCCAGTACTTC
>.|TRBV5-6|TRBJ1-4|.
CASSQRQINEKLFF
TGTGCCAGCAGCCAGAGACAGATTAATGAAAAACTGTTTTTT
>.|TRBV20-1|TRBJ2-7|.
CSARGDEQYF
TGCAGTGCTAGAGGAGACGAGCAGTACTTC
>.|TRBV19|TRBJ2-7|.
CASSTRANEQYF
TGTGCCAGTAGTACCAGGGCCAACGAGCAGTACTTC
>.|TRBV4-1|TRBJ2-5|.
CASSLGQETQYF
TGCGCCAGCAGCCTTGGACAAGAGACCCAGTACTTC
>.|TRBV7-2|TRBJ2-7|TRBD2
CASSLGGTSGRYSYEQYF
TGTGCCAGCAGCTTAGGCGGGACTAGCGGGAGATACTCTTACGAGCAGTACTTC
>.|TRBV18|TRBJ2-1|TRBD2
CASGPSGRALYGSYNEQFF
TGTGCCAGCGGACCTAGCGGGAGGGCCTTATATGGTTCCTACAATGAGCAGTTCTTC
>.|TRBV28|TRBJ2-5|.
CASSPPGRLQETQYF
TGTGCCAGCAGTCCCCCTGGCAGGCTCCAAGAGACCCAGTACTTC
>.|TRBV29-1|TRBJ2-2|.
CSGWNTGELFF
TGCAGCGGGTGGAACACCGGGGAGCTGTTTTTT
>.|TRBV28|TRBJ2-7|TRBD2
CASSAGLAYEQYF
TGTGCCAGCAGCGCGGGACTAGCCTACGAGCAGTACTTC
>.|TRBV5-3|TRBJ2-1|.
CARTLLVSPSETNEQFF
TGTGCCAGAACGCTTTTAGTAAGCCCCAGCGAAACCAATGAGCAGTTCTTC
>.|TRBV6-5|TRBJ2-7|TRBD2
CASSGPGTSVYEQYF
TGTGCCAGCAGTGGCCCCGGGACTAGCGTCTACGAGCAGTACTTC
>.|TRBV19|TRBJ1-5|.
CASSSMTQGRNQPQHF
TGTGCCAGTAGTTCGATGACCCAAGGACGCAATCAGCCCCAGCATTTT
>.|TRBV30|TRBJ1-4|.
CASLSKGFNEKLFF
TGTGCCTCCCTATCAAAGGGATTTAATGAAAAACTGTTTTTT
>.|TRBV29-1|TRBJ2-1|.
CSVGTANLKFF
TGCAGCGTTGGGACAGCTAATTTGAAGTTCTTC
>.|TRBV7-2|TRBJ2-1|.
CASSGLRRSSYNEQFF
TGTGCCAGCAGCGGCCTACGGAGAAGCTCCTACAATGAGCAGTTCTTC
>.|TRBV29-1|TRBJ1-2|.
CSVESGNGYTF
TGCAGCGTTGAGTCAGGGAATGGCTACACCTTC
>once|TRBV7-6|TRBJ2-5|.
CASSLFSKLAGVGLETQYF
TGTGCCAGCAGCTTATTTTCTAAGTTGGCAGGGGTGGGGTTGGAGACCCAGTACTTC
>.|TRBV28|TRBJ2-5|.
CASRPSQLGRETQYF
TGTGCCAGCAGACCATCACAATTAGGGCGAGAGACCCAGTACTTC
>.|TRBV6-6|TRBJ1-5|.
CASSKTGFGNQPQHF
TGTGCCAGCAGCAAGACAGGATTCGGCAATCAGCCCCAGCATTTT
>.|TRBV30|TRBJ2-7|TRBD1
CAWRLGQGVSYEQYF
TGTGCCTGGAGATTAGGACAGGGTGTATCCTACGAGCAGTACTTC
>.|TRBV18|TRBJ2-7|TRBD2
CASSPSGGPLSYEQYF
TGTGCCAGCTCACCATCGGGAGGGCCGCTATCCTACGAGCAGTACTTC
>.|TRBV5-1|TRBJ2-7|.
CASSRDGSDEQYF
TGCGCCAGCAGTCGGGACGGCAGCGACGAGCAGTACTTC
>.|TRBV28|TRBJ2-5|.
CASSSQGRGSETQYF
TGTGCCAGCAGTTCCCAGGGTAGGGGTTCGGAGACCCAGTACTTC
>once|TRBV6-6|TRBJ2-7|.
CASRSISYEQYF
TGTGCCAGCAGGTCCATCTCCTACGAGCAGTACTTC
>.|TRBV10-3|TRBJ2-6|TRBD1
CAISERQGSGSGANVLTF
TGTGCCATCAGTGAGAGACAGGGGTCCGGTTCTGGGGCCAACGTCCTGACTTTC
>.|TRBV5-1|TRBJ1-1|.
CASSLAFRDTEAFF
TGCGCCAGCAGCTTGGCCTTTAGGGACACTGAAGCTTTCTTT
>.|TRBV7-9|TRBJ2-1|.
CASSLGRGRGPYNEQFF
TGTGCCAGCAGCTTAGGAAGGGGGCGGGGCCCCTACAATGAGCAGTTCTTC
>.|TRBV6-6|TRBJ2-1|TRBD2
CASSYYRTSGSNEQFF
TGTGCCAGCAGTTACTACCGGACTAGCGGGAGCAATGAGCAGTTCTTC